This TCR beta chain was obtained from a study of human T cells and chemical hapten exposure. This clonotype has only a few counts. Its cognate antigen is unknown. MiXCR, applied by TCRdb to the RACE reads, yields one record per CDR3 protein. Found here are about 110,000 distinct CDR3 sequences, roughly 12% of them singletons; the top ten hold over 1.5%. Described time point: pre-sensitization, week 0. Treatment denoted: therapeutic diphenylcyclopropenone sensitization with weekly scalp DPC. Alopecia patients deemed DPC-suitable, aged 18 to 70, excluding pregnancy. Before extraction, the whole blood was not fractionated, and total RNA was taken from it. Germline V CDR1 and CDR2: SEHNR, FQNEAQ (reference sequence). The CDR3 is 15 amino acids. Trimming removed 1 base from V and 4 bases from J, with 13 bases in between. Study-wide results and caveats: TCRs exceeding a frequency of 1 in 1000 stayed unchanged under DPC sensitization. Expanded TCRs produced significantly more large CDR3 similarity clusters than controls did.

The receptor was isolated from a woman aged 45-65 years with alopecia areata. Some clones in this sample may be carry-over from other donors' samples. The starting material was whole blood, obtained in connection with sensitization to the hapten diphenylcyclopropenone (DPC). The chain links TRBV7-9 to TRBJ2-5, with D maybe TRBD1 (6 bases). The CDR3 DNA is TGTGCCAGCAGCTTAGTACAGGGACAAATAGAGACCCAGTACTTC. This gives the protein CASSLVQGQIETQYF. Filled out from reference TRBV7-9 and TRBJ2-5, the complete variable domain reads DTGVSQNPRHKITKRGQNVTFRCDPISEHNRLYWYRQTLGQGPEFLTYFQNEAQLEKSRLLSDRFSAERPKGSFSTLEIQRTEQGDSAMYLCASSLVQGQIETQYFGPGTRLLVL.